The entry that follows covers one T cell receptor (beta chain) sequence. The sample comes from a study of blood T cell repertoires in COVID-19. Study-wide background: The United States, Italy and Spain were the sources of the acute and convalescent COVID-19 samples. Sources were T cells, B-cell-depleted T cells, or PBMCs; the material itself was cDNA or gDNA.

The CDR3 runs 12 residues. The germline V gene has CDR1 SEHNR and CDR2 FQNEAQ (reference sequence). V lost 6 bases and J lost 4, with 8 bases in between. Authors' processing steps: Using reference gene primer amplification, nucleated cell counts were estimated. Using immunoSEQ multiplex PCR, the repertoire was profiled, and TCRdb retains in-frame clones only, with some absent. Clone size and V and J calls were adopted from that table, with D and trimming inferred from the DNA. The table includes about 18,000 clones, about 90% detected once. This receptor was identified in a human donor in a cohort sampled during active COVID-19. The chain carries TRBV7-9 and TRBJ2-3; unclear D gene. The sample comprised peripheral blood. The CDR3 DNA reads as TGTGCCAGCAGTCTATTTGCAGATACGCAGTATTTT. Translation: CASSLFADTQYF. Filled out from reference TRBV7-9 and TRBJ2-3, the complete variable domain reads DTGVSQNPRHKITKRGQNVTFRCDPISEHNRLYWYRQTLGQGPEFLTYFQNEAQLEKSRLLSDRFSAERPKGSFSTLEIQRTEQGDSAMYLCASSLFADTQYFGPGTRLTVL.